Each of the 5 T cell receptor beta chains below was sequenced from the same sample in a study of OX40 agonist ivuxolimab in advanced cancers. The assay was immunoSEQ multiplex PCR, and TCRdb's table has in-frame clones only and misses some. The sample consists of approximately 82,000 clones, approximately 84% of them appearing once. This sample comprised CD4+ or CD8+ T cells sorted from blood, obtained in a trial of the OX40 agonist ivuxolimab. The receptors here all came from an adult with an advanced solid tumor such as melanoma, head and neck, liver or kidney cancer.

The gene calls are TRBV12-5 and TRBJ2-1, with TRBD2 identical over 11 bases. Germline CDR1 and CDR2: LGHNT and FRNRAP. The CDR3 contains 17 residues. With V trimmed by 1 base and J by 4 bases, 6 bases remained unmatched. CDR3 residues: CASGLGTWTSGYNEQFF. The CDR3, as DNA: TGTGCTAGTGGTTTGGGTACTTGGACTAGCGGGTACAATGAGCAGTTCTTC.

This sequence joins TRBV21-1 and TRBJ2-4; no DNA check was done on the table's D call, TRBD2. TRBV21-1 is given as a pseudogene. The CDR3 has 18 amino acids. The CDR3 nucleotides are TGTGCCAGCAGCAACTGGACTAGCGGGAGGGTTGCCAAAAACATTCAGTACTTC. This translates into CASSNWTSGRVAKNIQYF.

This clone showed up just once. The V and J genes are TRBV19 and TRBJ1-4; 8 nucleotides match TRBD1. This CDR3 spans 14 amino acids. CDR1 LNHDA and CDR2 SQIVND come from the germline V gene (reference sequence). Unmatched junction bases numbered 7, after V lost 6 bases and J lost 7 bases. The CDR3 bases are TGTGCCAGTAGCTACGGGACAGGAGGTGAAAAACTGTTTTTT. The encoded protein is CASSYGTGGEKLFF.

The chain combines TRBV29-1 with TRBJ1-1, with D perhaps TRBD1 (6 bases). Trimming took off 4 bases at V and 4 bases at J, with 19 bases between the two ends. Germline V CDR1 and CDR2: SQVTM, ANQGSEA. This CDR3 is 15 amino acids long. CDR3 sequence (DNA): TGCAGCGTTGGGAGCCGGGCGGGGGCGATCACTGAAGCTTTCTTT. Encoded protein: CSVGSRAGAITEAFF.

V usage is TRBV5-1 and J usage is TRBJ2-2; TRBD1 aligns across 7 bases. Germline V gene data show CDR1 as SGHRS and CDR2 as YFSETQ. Trimming took 4 bases from V and 0 from J; bases not matched to a gene: 15. The CDR3 totals 19 residues. The CDR3 protein is CASSISGQRLLTNTGELFF. The CDR3 nucleotides are TGCGCCAGCAGCATCTCGGGACAGCGGCTACTTACGAACACCGGGGAGCTGTTTTTT.